Reported below is one T cell receptor beta chain. What it binds is unknown. TCRdb fed the RT-PCR reads into MiXCR, producing one record per CDR3 protein. In the table there are 400,000 to 550,000 distinct CDR3 sequences, roughly 23% of which are singletons. These data originate in a study of response to subunit inactivated influenza vaccine. Study-wide results and caveats: It was the authors' suggestion that each seasonal influenza vaccination recruits few new T cells.

Per germline, CDR1 SGHTA and CDR2 FQGNSA. Trimming took 5 bases from V and 6 from J; bases not matched to a gene: 5. The CDR3 loop spans 14 amino acids. This receptor was taken from a man aged 45 to 65 who received an inactivated influenza vaccine. The chain is built from TRBV7-2 and TRBJ2-1, with TRBD1 matching 9 bases. This specimen was CD4+ T cells sorted from PBMCs, taken 4 to 6 days after vaccination. As DNA, the CDR3 is TGTGCCAGCAGCACCCGGGACAGGGTCAATGAGCAGTTCTTC. This gives the protein CASSTRDRVNEQFF.